This T cell receptor (beta chain) stems from a study of blood T cell repertoires in COVID-19. Study-level information: There were acute and convalescent COVID-19 samples, and they came from the United States, Italy and Spain.

Categorization into cohorts depended on clinical history that participants reported. Libraries were prepared by immunoSEQ multiplex PCR; TCRdb keeps only in-frame clonotypes and omits some of them. The table lists approximately 400,000 clones, around 90% of them singletons, with approximately 1.2% in the top ten. Germline V gene sequence: CDR1 KGHSH, CDR2 LQKENI. V was trimmed by 0 bases and J by 4 bases, leaving 7 bases between them. The CDR3 consists of 14 residues. A word on this clone: Other DNA sequences in this sample translate to the same CDR3.

The sample taken for sequencing was PBMCs or T cells enriched from blood (not recorded which). The chain joins TRBV18 to TRBJ2-1, with a tentative D call TRBD1 (6 bases). The sequence derives from a woman aged 18 to 35 who had recovered from COVID-19. The CDR3 spells CASSPPDSYNEQFF. The CDR3 DNA reads TGTGCCAGCTCACCACCGGACAGTTACAATGAGCAGTTCTTC.